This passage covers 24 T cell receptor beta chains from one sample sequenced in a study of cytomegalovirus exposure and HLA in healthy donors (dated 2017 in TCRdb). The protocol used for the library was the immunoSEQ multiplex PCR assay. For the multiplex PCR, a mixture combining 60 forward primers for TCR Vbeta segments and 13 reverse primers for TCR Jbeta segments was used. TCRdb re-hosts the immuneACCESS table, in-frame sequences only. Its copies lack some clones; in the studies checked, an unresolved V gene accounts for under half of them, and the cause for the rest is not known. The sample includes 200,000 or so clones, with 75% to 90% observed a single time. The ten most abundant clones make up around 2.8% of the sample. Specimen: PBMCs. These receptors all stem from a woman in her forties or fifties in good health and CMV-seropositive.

The CDR3 reads CASSLTYTSGAAGRQYF. Here the CDR3 DNA reads TGCGCCAGCAGCTTGACATATACTAGCGGGGCCGCGGGTAGGCAGTATTTT. The chain has TRBV5-1 and TRBJ2-3; 10 positions match TRBD2. The CDR3 is 17 amino acids. The V gene's germline CDR1 is SGHRS and CDR2 YFSETQ. V gave up 1 base and J gave up 11 bases; unmatched junction bases: 16.

The CDR3: CASRPGQGSGYTF. CDR3 bases: TGTGCCAGCAGGCCGGGACAGGGCTCTGGCTACACCTTC. V gene TRBV2 combines with J gene TRBJ1-2, with TRBD1 matching 9 bases. In germline, CDR1 is SNHLY, CDR2 FYNNEI. Trimming removed 6 bases from V and 7 bases from J; junction bases left unmatched: 6. This CDR3 has 13 residues.

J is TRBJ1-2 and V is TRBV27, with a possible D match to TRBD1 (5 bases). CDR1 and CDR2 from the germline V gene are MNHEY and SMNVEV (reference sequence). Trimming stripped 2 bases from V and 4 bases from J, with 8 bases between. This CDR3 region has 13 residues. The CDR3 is CASSLPGGYGYTF. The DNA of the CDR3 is TGTGCCAGCAGTTTACCCGGGGGCTATGGCTACACCTTC.

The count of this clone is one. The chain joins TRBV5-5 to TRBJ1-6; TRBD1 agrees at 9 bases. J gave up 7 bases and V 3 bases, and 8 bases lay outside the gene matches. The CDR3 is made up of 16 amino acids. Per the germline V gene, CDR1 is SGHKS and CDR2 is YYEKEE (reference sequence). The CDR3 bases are TGTGCCAGCAGCTGGAACACCGGGACAGGGAATTCACCCCTCCACTTT. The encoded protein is CASSWNTGTGNSPLHF.

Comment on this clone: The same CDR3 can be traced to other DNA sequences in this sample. The chain's CDR3 is CASSPSGKTQYF. For the CDR3, the DNA is TGTGCCAGCAGCCCTAGCGGGAAAACCCAGTACTTC. The rearrangement uses TRBV7-9 and TRBJ2-5, with 9 bases that match TRBD2. The CDR3 has 12 residues. The V gene's germline CDR1 is SEHNR and CDR2 FQNEAQ (reference sequence). The V segment lost 5 bases and the J segment 8 bases; nucleotides outside the gene matches: 3.

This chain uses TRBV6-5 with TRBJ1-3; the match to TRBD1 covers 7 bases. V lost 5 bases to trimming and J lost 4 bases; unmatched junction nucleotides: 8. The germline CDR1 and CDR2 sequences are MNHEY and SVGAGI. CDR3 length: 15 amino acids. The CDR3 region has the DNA TGTGCCAGCAGTCCACAGGGGTTGGAAGGAAACACCATATATTTT. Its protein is CASSPQGLEGNTIYF.

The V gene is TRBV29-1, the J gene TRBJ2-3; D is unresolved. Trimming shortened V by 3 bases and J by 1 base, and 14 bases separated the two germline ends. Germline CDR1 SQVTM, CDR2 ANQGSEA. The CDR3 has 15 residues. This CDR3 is CSVDSLIRGTDTQYF. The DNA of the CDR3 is TGCAGCGTTGACTCTCTAATTCGGGGCACAGATACGCAGTATTTT.

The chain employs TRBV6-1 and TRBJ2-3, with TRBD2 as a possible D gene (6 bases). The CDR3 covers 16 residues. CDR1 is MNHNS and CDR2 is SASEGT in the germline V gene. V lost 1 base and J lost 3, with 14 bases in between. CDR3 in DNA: TGTGCCAGCAGTGAAGTCGGAGGGAGAAAGACAGATACGCAGTATTTT. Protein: CASSEVGGRKTDTQYF.

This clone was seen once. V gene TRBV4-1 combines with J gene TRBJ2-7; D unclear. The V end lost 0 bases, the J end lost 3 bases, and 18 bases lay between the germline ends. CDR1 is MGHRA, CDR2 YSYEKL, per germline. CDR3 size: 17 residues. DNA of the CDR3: TGCGCCAGCAGCCAAGATATAGGCCAGGTACCCCTCTACGAGCAGTACTTC. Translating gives CASSQDIGQVPLYEQYF.

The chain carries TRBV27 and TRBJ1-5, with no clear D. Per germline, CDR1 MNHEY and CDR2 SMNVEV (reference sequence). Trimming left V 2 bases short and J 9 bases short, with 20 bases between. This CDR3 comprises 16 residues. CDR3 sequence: CASSLGSGSALGPQHF. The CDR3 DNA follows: TGTGCCAGCAGTTTAGGCTCGGGGTCCGCTTTGGGGCCCCAGCATTTT.

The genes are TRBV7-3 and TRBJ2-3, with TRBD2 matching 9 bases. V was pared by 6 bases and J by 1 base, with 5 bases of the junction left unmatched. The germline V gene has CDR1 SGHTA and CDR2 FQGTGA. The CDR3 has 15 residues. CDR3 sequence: CASSISGGGTDTQYF. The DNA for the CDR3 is TGTGCCAGCAGTATTAGCGGGGGCGGCACAGATACGCAGTATTTT.

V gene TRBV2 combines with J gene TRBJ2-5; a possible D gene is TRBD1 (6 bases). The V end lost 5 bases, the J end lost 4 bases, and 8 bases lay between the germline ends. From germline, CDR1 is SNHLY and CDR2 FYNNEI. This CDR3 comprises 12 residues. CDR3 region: CASSQGRETQYF. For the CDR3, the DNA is TGTGCCAGCAGTCAGGGGAGAGAGACCCAGTACTTC.

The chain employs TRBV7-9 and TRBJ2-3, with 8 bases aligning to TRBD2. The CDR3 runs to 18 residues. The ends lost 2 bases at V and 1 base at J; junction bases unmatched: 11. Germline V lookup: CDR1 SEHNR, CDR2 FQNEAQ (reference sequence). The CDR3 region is CASSLREGGGTGTDTQYF. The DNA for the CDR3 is TGTGCCAGCAGCTTACGGGAAGGCGGGGGGACTGGCACAGATACGCAGTATTTT.

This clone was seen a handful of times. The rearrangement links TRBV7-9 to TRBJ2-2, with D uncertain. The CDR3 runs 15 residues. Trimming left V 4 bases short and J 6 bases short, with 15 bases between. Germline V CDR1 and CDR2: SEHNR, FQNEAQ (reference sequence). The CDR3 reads CASSSGSSGAGELFF. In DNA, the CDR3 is TGTGCCAGCAGCTCCGGGTCTTCCGGCGCCGGGGAGCTGTTTTTT.

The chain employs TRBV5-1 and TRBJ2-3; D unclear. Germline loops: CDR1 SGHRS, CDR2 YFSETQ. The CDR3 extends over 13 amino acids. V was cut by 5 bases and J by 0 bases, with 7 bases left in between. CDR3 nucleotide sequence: TGCGCCAGCAGTGAGCCTAGCACAGATACGCAGTATTTT. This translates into CASSEPSTDTQYF. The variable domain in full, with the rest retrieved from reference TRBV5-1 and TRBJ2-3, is KAGVTQTPRYLIKTRGQQVTLSCSPISGHRSVSWYQQTPGQGLQFLFEYFSETQRNKGNFPGRFSGRQFSNSRSEMNVSTLELGDSALYLCASSEPSTDTQYFGPGTRLTVL.

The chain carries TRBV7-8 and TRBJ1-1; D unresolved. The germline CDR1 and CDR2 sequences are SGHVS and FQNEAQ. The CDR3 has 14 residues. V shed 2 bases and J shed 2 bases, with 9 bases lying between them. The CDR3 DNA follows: TGTGCCAGCAGCTTACAGGAGGACAACACTGAAGCTTTCTTT. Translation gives CASSLQEDNTEAFF.

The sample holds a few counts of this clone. CDR3 nucleotides: TGCGCCAGCAGCTCCAATGCAGGGACTAATGAAAAACTGTTTTTT. It encodes CASSSNAGTNEKLFF. This sequence joins TRBV5-1 and TRBJ1-4; a possible D gene is TRBD1 (5 bases). Germline CDR1 and CDR2: SGHRS and YFSETQ. The CDR3 is 15 residues long. The V end lost 3 bases, the J end lost 2 bases, and 11 bases lay between the germline ends.

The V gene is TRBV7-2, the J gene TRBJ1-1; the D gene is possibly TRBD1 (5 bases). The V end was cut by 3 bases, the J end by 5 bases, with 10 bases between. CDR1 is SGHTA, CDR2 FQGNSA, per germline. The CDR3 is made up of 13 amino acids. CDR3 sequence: CASSFGGMTEAFF. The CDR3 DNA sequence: TGTGCCAGCAGCTTCGGGGGTATGACTGAAGCTTTCTTT.

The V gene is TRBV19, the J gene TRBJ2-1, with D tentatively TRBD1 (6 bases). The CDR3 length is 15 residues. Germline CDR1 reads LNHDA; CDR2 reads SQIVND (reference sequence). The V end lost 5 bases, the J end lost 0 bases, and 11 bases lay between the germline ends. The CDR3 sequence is CASSQQGDSYNEQFF. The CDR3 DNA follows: TGTGCCAGTAGTCAACAGGGAGACTCCTACAATGAGCAGTTCTTC.

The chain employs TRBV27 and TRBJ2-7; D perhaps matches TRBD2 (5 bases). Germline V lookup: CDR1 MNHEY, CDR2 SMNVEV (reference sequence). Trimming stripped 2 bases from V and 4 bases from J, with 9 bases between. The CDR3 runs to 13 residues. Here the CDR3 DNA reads TGTGCCAGCAGTTTAAAACCGGGATACGAGCAGTACTTC. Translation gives CASSLKPGYEQYF.

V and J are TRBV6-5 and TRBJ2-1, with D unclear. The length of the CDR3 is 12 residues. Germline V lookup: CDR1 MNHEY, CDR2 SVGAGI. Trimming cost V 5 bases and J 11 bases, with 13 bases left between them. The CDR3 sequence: CASSRLLEKQFF. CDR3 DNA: TGTGCCAGCAGTCGACTCTTAGAAAAGCAGTTCTTC.

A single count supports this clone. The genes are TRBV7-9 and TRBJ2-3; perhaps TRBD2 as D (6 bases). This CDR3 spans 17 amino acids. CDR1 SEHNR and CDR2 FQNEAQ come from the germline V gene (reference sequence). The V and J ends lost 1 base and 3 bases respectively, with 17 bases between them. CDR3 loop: CASSLGAGTQTTDTQYF. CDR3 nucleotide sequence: TGTGCCAGCAGCTTAGGGGCGGGGACCCAAACGACAGATACGCAGTATTTT.

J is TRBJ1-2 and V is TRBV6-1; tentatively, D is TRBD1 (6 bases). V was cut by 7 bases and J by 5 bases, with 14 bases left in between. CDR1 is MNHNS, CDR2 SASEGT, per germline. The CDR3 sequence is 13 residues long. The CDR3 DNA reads TGTGCCAGCACTCTCGGACAGTCTTATGGCTACACCTTC. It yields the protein CASTLGQSYGYTF.

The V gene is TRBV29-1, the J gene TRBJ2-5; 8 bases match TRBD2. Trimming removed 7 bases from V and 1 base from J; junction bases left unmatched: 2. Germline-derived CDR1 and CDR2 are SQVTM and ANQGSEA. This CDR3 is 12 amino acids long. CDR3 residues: CSGTSGQETQYF. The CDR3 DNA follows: TGCAGCGGTACTAGCGGCCAAGAGACCCAGTACTTC. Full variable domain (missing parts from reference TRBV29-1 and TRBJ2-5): SAVISQKPSRDICQRGTSLTIQCQVDSQVTMMFWYRQQPGQSLTLIATANQGSEATYESGFVIDKFPISRPNLTFSTLTVSNMSPEDSSIYLCSGTSGQETQYFGPGTRLLVL.